These 8 T cell receptor beta chains were sequenced from one sample in a study of cytomegalovirus exposure and HLA in healthy donors (TCRdb year 2017). The receptor library was made with the immunoSEQ multiplex PCR assay. TCRdb took this table from immuneACCESS and kept in-frame rearrangements with V and J called. Such tables lack part of the clones; where checked against another copy, unresolved V genes explain under half of the gap, and the rest is unexplained. The sample table contains about 180,000 clones; only one count was recorded for 85% of them. More than 15% of the sample is in the top ten clones. Sequences were obtained from PBMCs. Receptors originate from a man aged 18-30 years in good health and CMV-seropositive.

This sequence joins TRBV28 and TRBJ1-2, with D unclear. V lost 4 bases, J lost 7 bases, and 22 bases lay in between. The germline gives CDR1 MDHEN, CDR2 SYDVKM. This CDR3 region has 16 residues. CDR3 DNA sequence: TGTGCCAGCAGTTACCCCTCCTTCGACAAAATGCGTGGCTACACCTTC. Translated, it gives CASSYPSFDKMRGYTF.

The chain uses TRBV27 and TRBJ2-1; tentative D call: TRBD1 (6 bases). Trimming removed 3 bases at V and 1 base at J, with 10 bases between. The CDR3 extends over 15 amino acids. Germline V gene sequence: CDR1 MNHEY, CDR2 SMNVEV (reference sequence). The CDR3 region is CASSLLGASYNEQFF. The CDR3 bases are TGTGCCAGCAGTTTGTTGGGGGCATCCTACAATGAGCAGTTCTTC.

J is TRBJ2-5 and V is TRBV5-1; D is unresolved. Germline CDR1 reads SGHRS; CDR2 reads YFSETQ. The CDR3 is made up of 15 amino acids. Trimming took off 3 bases at V and 2 bases at J, with 14 bases between the two ends. CDR3 nucleotides: TGCGCCAGCAGCTATGGGCTCGCCCTTCAAGAGACCCAGTACTTC. Translated, it gives CASSYGLALQETQYF.

The V gene is TRBV6-1, the J gene TRBJ1-4, with TRBD1 matching over 8 bases. From germline, CDR1 is MNHNS and CDR2 SASEGT. The CDR3 consists of 16 residues. The V segment lost 4 bases and the J segment 8 bases; nucleotides outside the gene matches: 12. CDR3 bases: TGTGCCAGCAGTGGGACCTCAGGGGGCGAGGGGGAAAAACTGTTTTTT. Protein: CASSGTSGGEGEKLFF.

This chain joins TRBV2 and TRBJ2-5; a weak D match, TRBD2 (5 bases). The CDR3 has 13 amino acids. Germline V lookup: CDR1 SNHLY, CDR2 FYNNEI. Deletions cut 7 bases from V and 9 bases from J, with 18 bases between. CDR3 protein: CASNPGYRSPQYF. As DNA, the CDR3 is TGTGCCAGCAACCCGGGATACCGAAGCCCCCAGTACTTC.

The chain is built from TRBV28 and TRBJ1-6, with D unresolved. The CDR3 length is 16 residues. Germline assignment: CDR1 MDHEN and CDR2 SYDVKM. The V end lost 0 bases, the J end lost 3 bases, and 9 bases lay between the germline ends. CDR3: CASSLWGQVYNSPLHF. For the CDR3, the DNA is TGTGCCAGCAGTTTATGGGGTCAGGTCTATAATTCACCCCTCCACTTT.

The rearrangement uses TRBV7-9 and TRBJ2-3; 11 bases are a match to TRBD2. Unmatched junction bases numbered 13, after V lost 5 bases and J lost 0 bases. This CDR3 has 19 amino acids. Germline CDR1 SEHNR, CDR2 FQNEAQ (reference sequence). The CDR3 region has the DNA TGTGCCAGCAGCCGGGTGATGGGACTAGCGGTTTTAAGCACAGATACGCAGTATTTT. Protein product: CASSRVMGLAVLSTDTQYF.

The chain's CDR3 is CASTLGRMNTEAFF. The CDR3 DNA reads TGTGCCAGCACCCTAGGTAGGATGAACACTGAAGCTTTCTTT. The rearrangement joins TRBV11-2 to TRBJ1-1; no clear D gene. Germline CDR1 and CDR2: SGHAT and FQNNGV. V shed 7 bases and J shed 0 bases, with 12 bases lying between them. There are 14 residues in the CDR3.